One T cell receptor (beta chain) is described in this entry. This sample is part of a study of blood T cell repertoires in COVID-19. Study at large: Italy, Spain and the United States were the sources of the convalescent and acute COVID-19 samples.

The CDR3 length is 13 residues. With 4 bases removed from V and 7 bases from J, the gap between germline ends came to 15 bases. Germline CDR1 reads SGHTS; CDR2 reads YDEGEE. Under the authors' procedure: Nucleated cell counts were estimated from reference gene primer amplification. Clones were sequenced by immunoSEQ multiplex PCR, and TCRdb holds only the in-frame ones, with some missing. From that table come the V and J calls and clone size; the DNA was used to work out D and trimming. The sample holds 55,000 to 65,000 clones, approximately 79% seen once. This rearrangement joins TRBV5-8 to TRBJ2-7; perhaps TRBD2 as D (6 bases). The sequence was obtained from a man aged 60 to 75 with acute or convalescent COVID-19. Sample: peripheral blood. CDR3 sequence reads: CASSPRLGWEQYF. For the CDR3, the DNA is TGTGCCAGCAGCCCGCGACTAGGGTGGGAGCAGTACTTC.